These T cell receptor beta chains were read from a single sample in a study of T cells in Graves' hyperthyroidism and ophthalmopathy. One entry per CDR3 protein results from TCRdb running MiXCR on the multiplex PCR reads. The repertoire holds hundreds of thousands of distinct CDR3 sequences, with approximately 15% as singletons. The sample comprised blood. The source is a woman in her twenties or thirties with Graves' hyperthyroidism. CDR3s include the opening cysteine and the closing phenylalanine or tryptophan. Fields, in order: CDR3 DNA, CDR3 protein, D gene, clone size, V gene, J gene. The D gene is left open where the match is weak. Only part of the rows carry a size: once, few, many, or a class if the clone is expanded.

cdr3_nt: TGTGCCAGTACGAGAAGGGCGGGGACAACTAATGAAAAACTGTTTTTT
cdr3_aa: CASTRRAGTTNEKLFF
d_call: -
clone_size: -
v_call: TRBV19
j_call: TRBJ1-4

cdr3_nt: TGTGCCAGCAGTGGCGCCGCTGGCGGTGGCTACACCTTC
cdr3_aa: CASSGAAGGGYTF
d_call: -
clone_size: many
v_call: TRBV12-3/TRBV12-4
j_call: TRBJ1-2

cdr3_nt: TGTGCCAGCAGCCTGGCCGGGACGCCGGGTGTGAAGACCCAGTACTTC
cdr3_aa: CASSLAGTPGVKTQYF
d_call: -
clone_size: -
v_call: TRBV3-1
j_call: TRBJ2-5

cdr3_nt: TGCAGTGCTAGTCCGCCAGGCGGTGGAAACACCATATATTTT
cdr3_aa: CSASPPGGGNTIYF
d_call: -
clone_size: few
v_call: TRBV20-1
j_call: TRBJ1-3

cdr3_nt: TGTGCCAGCAGCAACACCAAAGACAGGGCGCCGCGGGCCAAAAACATTCAGTACTTC
cdr3_aa: CASSNTKDRAPRAKNIQYF
d_call: TRBD1
clone_size: -
v_call: TRBV7-9
j_call: TRBJ2-4

cdr3_nt: TGTGCCAGCAGTTTGGGGCGGGAGGAATACGAGCAGTACTTC
cdr3_aa: CASSLGREEYEQYF
d_call: TRBD2
clone_size: -
v_call: TRBV28
j_call: TRBJ2-7

cdr3_nt: TGTGCCAGCAGTTTTTTATCTGGCAGGGTCGAGACCCAGTACTTC
cdr3_aa: CASSFLSGRVETQYF
d_call: -
clone_size: many
v_call: TRBV28
j_call: TRBJ2-5

cdr3_nt: TGTGCCAGCTCATCCAACCGACTTCTAGCGGGAGGAGAAGATACGCAGTATTTT
cdr3_aa: CASSSNRLLAGGEDTQYF
d_call: TRBD2
clone_size: few
v_call: TRBV18
j_call: TRBJ2-3

cdr3_nt: TGTGCCAGCAGCCTCGACACAAGCTCCTACAATGAGCAGTTCTTC
cdr3_aa: CASSLDTSSYNEQFF
d_call: -
clone_size: -
v_call: TRBV3-1
j_call: TRBJ2-1

cdr3_nt: TGTGCCAGCAGTTCCTCTCCCCGCCGATGGTACTTC
cdr3_aa: CASSSSPRRWYF
d_call: -
clone_size: many
v_call: TRBV28
j_call: TRBJ2-5

cdr3_nt: TGTGCCAGCGGAAAATTGGGGGGAGCAAGGGAAAATGAGCAGTTCTTC
cdr3_aa: CASGKLGGARENEQFF
d_call: -
clone_size: many
v_call: TRBV3-1
j_call: TRBJ2-1

cdr3_nt: TGCGCCACCGGGGAGGGAAGCACAGATACGCAGTATTTT
cdr3_aa: CATGEGSTDTQYF
d_call: TRBD2
clone_size: many
v_call: TRBV5-1
j_call: TRBJ2-3

cdr3_nt: TGCAGTGCTAGCTCCCTCCAACAACCAATGGAGGAGCAGTACTTC
cdr3_aa: CSASSLQQPMEEQYF
d_call: -
clone_size: many
v_call: TRBV20-1
j_call: TRBJ2-7

cdr3_nt: TGTGCCATCAGTGAGGAGGCGGTGGAGGAAAAACTGTTTTTT
cdr3_aa: CAISEEAVEEKLFF
d_call: -
clone_size: few
v_call: TRBV10-3
j_call: TRBJ1-4

cdr3_nt: TGCAGTGCTAGAGACCCAGGAGGGGGAGGGCCAGAGACCCAGTACTTC
cdr3_aa: CSARDPGGGGPETQYF
d_call: -
clone_size: many
v_call: TRBV20-1
j_call: TRBJ2-5

cdr3_nt: TGCAGTGCTAGAGATAACGGGAGAGGAACCGGGGAGCTGTTTTTT
cdr3_aa: CSARDNGRGTGELFF
d_call: -
clone_size: few
v_call: TRBV20-1
j_call: TRBJ2-2

cdr3_nt: TGCAGTGCTAGAATCGCTCTCCTCCCAGGGGAGCAGTACTTC
cdr3_aa: CSARIALLPGEQYF
d_call: -
clone_size: many
v_call: TRBV20-1
j_call: TRBJ2-7

cdr3_nt: TGTGCCAACGCGACAGGGGCAGATACGCAGTATTTT
cdr3_aa: CANATGADTQYF
d_call: TRBD1
clone_size: many
v_call: TRBV2
j_call: TRBJ2-3

cdr3_nt: TGTGCCAGCAGCTTAGCTGGGGGTCCAGCCAAAAACATTCAGTACTTC
cdr3_aa: CASSLAGGPAKNIQYF
d_call: -
clone_size: -
v_call: TRBV7-2
j_call: TRBJ2-4

cdr3_nt: TGTGCCAGCAGCCCCGGTCGTGGGACGGATAGTTCACCCCTCCACTTT
cdr3_aa: CASSPGRGTDSSPLHF
d_call: -
clone_size: -
v_call: TRBV7-9
j_call: TRBJ1-6

cdr3_nt: TGCGCCAGCAGCTTGTCGGAGGGAACAGGAGAGACCCAGTACTTC
cdr3_aa: CASSLSEGTGETQYF
d_call: -
clone_size: -
v_call: TRBV5-1
j_call: TRBJ2-5

cdr3_nt: TGCAGTATCCCGGGACTAGCGGGAGGAGACACCGGGGAGCTGTTTTTT
cdr3_aa: CSIPGLAGGDTGELFF
d_call: TRBD2
clone_size: many
v_call: TRBV20-1
j_call: TRBJ2-2

cdr3_nt: TGTGCCATCAGTGAAAGTAGCAATCAGCCCCAGCATTTT
cdr3_aa: CAISESSNQPQHF
d_call: -
clone_size: -
v_call: TRBV10-3
j_call: TRBJ1-5

cdr3_nt: TGTGCCAGCAGTTTCAACAGCTACACTGAAGCTTTCTTT
cdr3_aa: CASSFNSYTEAFF
d_call: -
clone_size: many
v_call: TRBV12-3/TRBV12-4
j_call: TRBJ1-1

cdr3_nt: TGTGCCAGCAGTTTTCGTCAGGAGAATTCACCCCTCCACTTT
cdr3_aa: CASSFRQENSPLHF
d_call: -
clone_size: many
v_call: TRBV28
j_call: TRBJ1-6

cdr3_nt: TGTGCCAGCTCACCTGGTGCAGGAGGGGGGGACGAGCAGTACTTC
cdr3_aa: CASSPGAGGGDEQYF
d_call: -
clone_size: few
v_call: TRBV18
j_call: TRBJ2-7

cdr3_nt: TGTGCCAGTCGGCGTCTAGCGGGTGGGACCCGAAGCCACAATGAGCAGTTCTTC
cdr3_aa: CASRRLAGGTRSHNEQFF
d_call: TRBD2
clone_size: -
v_call: TRBV3-1
j_call: TRBJ2-1

cdr3_nt: TGTGCCAGCAGTAGACAGGTCTCCTATGGCTACACCTTC
cdr3_aa: CASSRQVSYGYTF
d_call: -
clone_size: many
v_call: TRBV12-3/TRBV12-4
j_call: TRBJ1-2

cdr3_nt: TGTGCCAGCAGTTACAGAGATGCGGGAGTCTGGACCGGGGAGCTGTTTTTT
cdr3_aa: CASSYRDAGVWTGELFF
d_call: TRBD2
clone_size: many
v_call: TRBV6-2/TRBV6-3
j_call: TRBJ2-2

cdr3_nt: TGTGCCAGCAGTGAATGGGGGAACTCTGGGGCCAACGTCCTGACTTTC
cdr3_aa: CASSEWGNSGANVLTF
d_call: -
clone_size: few
v_call: TRBV2
j_call: TRBJ2-6

cdr3_nt: TGTGCCAGCAGTGTAGGGGGGGTAGGCGAGCAGTACTTC
cdr3_aa: CASSVGGVGEQYF
d_call: -
clone_size: many
v_call: TRBV2
j_call: TRBJ2-7

cdr3_nt: TGCGCCAGCAGCCCTAGTCGAGGAATATACAATGAGCAGTTCTTC
cdr3_aa: CASSPSRGIYNEQFF
d_call: -
clone_size: -
v_call: TRBV4-3
j_call: TRBJ2-1

cdr3_nt: TGTGCCAGTAGCCCGGAAGGGGTCTATGGCTACACCTTC
cdr3_aa: CASSPEGVYGYTF
d_call: -
clone_size: many
v_call: TRBV19
j_call: TRBJ1-2

cdr3_nt: TGCGCCAGCAGTGAGTCCCCCCAGGCTGAAGCTTTCTTT
cdr3_aa: CASSESPQAEAFF
d_call: -
clone_size: -
v_call: TRBV10-1
j_call: TRBJ1-1

cdr3_nt: TGTGCCAGCAGCGTAGAGAGGACAGGGATCGCTGGGGCCAACGTCCTGACTTTC
cdr3_aa: CASSVERTGIAGANVLTF
d_call: TRBD1
clone_size: few
v_call: TRBV9
j_call: TRBJ2-6

cdr3_nt: TGTGCCACGGGGCGGAGCTTCTACGAGCAGTACTTC
cdr3_aa: CATGRSFYEQYF
d_call: -
clone_size: few
v_call: TRBV28
j_call: TRBJ2-7

cdr3_nt: TGCGCCAGCAGCCAAGAAAAGTTCACCGGGGAGCTGTTTTTT
cdr3_aa: CASSQEKFTGELFF
d_call: -
clone_size: -
v_call: TRBV4-3
j_call: TRBJ2-2

cdr3_nt: TGTGCCAGCAGCTTCTCGGCGGGACCCTACGAGCAGTACTTC
cdr3_aa: CASSFSAGPYEQYF
d_call: -
clone_size: many
v_call: TRBV7-3
j_call: TRBJ2-7

cdr3_nt: TGTGCCAGCGGGGGACTAGCCACGCAGTATTTT
cdr3_aa: CASGGLATQYF
d_call: TRBD2
clone_size: once
v_call: TRBV6-1
j_call: TRBJ2-3

cdr3_nt: TGTGCCAGCAGCCCAGAGGACACTAGGGGCTACGAGCAGTACTTC
cdr3_aa: CASSPEDTRGYEQYF
d_call: -
clone_size: many
v_call: TRBV11-2
j_call: TRBJ2-7

cdr3_nt: TGTGCCAGTAGTAATCGGGTAGCGGGAGGGAATGAGCAGTTCTTC
cdr3_aa: CASSNRVAGGNEQFF
d_call: TRBD2
clone_size: few
v_call: TRBV19
j_call: TRBJ2-1

cdr3_nt: TGTGCCTGGAGTAGCAATGAGCAGTTCTTC
cdr3_aa: CAWSSNEQFF
d_call: -
clone_size: many
v_call: TRBV30
j_call: TRBJ2-1

cdr3_nt: TGTGCCAGCTCACCGGGTCTAATCTACGAGCAGTACTTC
cdr3_aa: CASSPGLIYEQYF
d_call: -
clone_size: many
v_call: TRBV18
j_call: TRBJ2-7

cdr3_nt: TGTGCCAGCAGCGCCACCAGGGGCAACTATGGCTACACCTTC
cdr3_aa: CASSATRGNYGYTF
d_call: -
clone_size: many
v_call: TRBV5-4
j_call: TRBJ1-2

cdr3_nt: TGTGCCAGCAGCTTAGAATCCTCTGAAGCTTTCTTT
cdr3_aa: CASSLESSEAFF
d_call: -
clone_size: many
v_call: TRBV13
j_call: TRBJ1-1

cdr3_nt: TGTGCCAGCAGTTTATTCACTAGCGGGTACACCAAAGGGCAGTTCTTC
cdr3_aa: CASSLFTSGYTKGQFF
d_call: TRBD2
clone_size: few
v_call: TRBV12-3/TRBV12-4
j_call: TRBJ2-1

cdr3_nt: TGTGCCAGCAGTTACCTGGACTACGAGCAGTACTTC
cdr3_aa: CASSYLDYEQYF
d_call: -
clone_size: few
v_call: TRBV6-2/TRBV6-3
j_call: TRBJ2-7

cdr3_nt: TGTGCCAGCAGTTTATACAGGTCAGATACGCAGTATTTT
cdr3_aa: CASSLYRSDTQYF
d_call: -
clone_size: many
v_call: TRBV28
j_call: TRBJ2-3

cdr3_nt: TGTGCCGGCTCCGTGGGCCCTGGAAACACCATATATTTT
cdr3_aa: CAGSVGPGNTIYF
d_call: -
clone_size: many
v_call: TRBV19
j_call: TRBJ1-3

cdr3_nt: TGTGCCAGCAGCTTCACCGGGAGCACTGAAGCTTTCTTT
cdr3_aa: CASSFTGSTEAFF
d_call: -
clone_size: -
v_call: TRBV7-3
j_call: TRBJ1-1

cdr3_nt: TGTGCCAGCAGTTTTAGGAACATTTCTAGCACAGATACGCAGTATTTT
cdr3_aa: CASSFRNISSTDTQYF
d_call: -
clone_size: many
v_call: TRBV28
j_call: TRBJ2-3

cdr3_nt: TGTGCCAGCAATCCGACAGGGGGCTATACGAGCTCCTACGAGCAGTACTTC
cdr3_aa: CASNPTGGYTSSYEQYF
d_call: TRBD1
clone_size: few
v_call: TRBV6-1
j_call: TRBJ2-7

cdr3_nt: TGTGCCAGTCGGCAGGGGACAGGGTCGGTCGGAAACAATCAGCCCCAGCATTTT
cdr3_aa: CASRQGTGSVGNNQPQHF
d_call: TRBD1
clone_size: -
v_call: TRBV19
j_call: TRBJ1-5

cdr3_nt: TGTGCCAGCGGTCTCAACGGGAGGGTGGGAGATGAGCAGTTCTTC
cdr3_aa: CASGLNGRVGDEQFF
d_call: TRBD2
clone_size: few
v_call: TRBV6-1
j_call: TRBJ2-1

cdr3_nt: TGTGCCAGCAGGAGGGCAGGGGGTGTGAACACTGAAGCTTTCTTT
cdr3_aa: CASRRAGGVNTEAFF
d_call: TRBD1
clone_size: many
v_call: TRBV28
j_call: TRBJ1-1

cdr3_nt: TGTGCCAGCAGAGTGACAGGGGGATTGGGACAGCCCCAGCATTTT
cdr3_aa: CASRVTGGLGQPQHF
d_call: TRBD1
clone_size: few
v_call: TRBV6-1
j_call: TRBJ1-5

cdr3_nt: TGCAGTGCTAGAGAGATAGGACAGGGGATCTTGTACGAGCAGTACTTC
cdr3_aa: CSAREIGQGILYEQYF
d_call: TRBD1
clone_size: -
v_call: TRBV20-1
j_call: TRBJ2-7

cdr3_nt: TGCAGGCCGATGGGGGGAGGGAACAGTCGCGACGAGCAGTACTTC
cdr3_aa: CRPMGGGNSRDEQYF
d_call: TRBD2
clone_size: many
v_call: TRBV20-1
j_call: TRBJ2-7

cdr3_nt: TGTGCCAGCAGTTACAAGAAGGATGGGAACATTCAGTACTTC
cdr3_aa: CASSYKKDGNIQYF
d_call: -
clone_size: -
v_call: TRBV6-6
j_call: TRBJ2-4

cdr3_nt: TGTGCCAGCAGCGTGGCCCAGAACACTGAAGCTTTCTTT
cdr3_aa: CASSVAQNTEAFF
d_call: -
clone_size: -
v_call: TRBV9
j_call: TRBJ1-1